The following is a T cell receptor beta chain sequence with its context. This sample was included in a study of shared clonotypes between healthy human individuals. Profiled with immunoSEQ multiplex PCR; TCRdb holds only in-frame clones, not every one. This sample carries fewer than 2.5 million clones, 80% to 95% of them seen once, and the ten largest clones take about 0.34%. The ends lost 6 bases at V and 7 bases at J; junction bases unmatched: 14. Germline CDR1 reads MNHEY; CDR2 reads SVGAGI. The CDR3 is made up of 15 amino acids. The sequence was collected from a man between 18 and 35 years old in good health. Some clones in this sample may be carry-over from other donors' samples. V and J are TRBV6-5 and TRBJ1-1; 7 positions agree with TRBD1. The sequenced material came from naive CD4+ T cells from PBMCs. Described subset: CD45RA+ positively selected. For the CDR3, the DNA is TGTGCCAGCAGACGAAAGACAGGGAAGGTTGGTGAAGCTTTCTTT. Translating gives CASRRKTGKVGEAFF.